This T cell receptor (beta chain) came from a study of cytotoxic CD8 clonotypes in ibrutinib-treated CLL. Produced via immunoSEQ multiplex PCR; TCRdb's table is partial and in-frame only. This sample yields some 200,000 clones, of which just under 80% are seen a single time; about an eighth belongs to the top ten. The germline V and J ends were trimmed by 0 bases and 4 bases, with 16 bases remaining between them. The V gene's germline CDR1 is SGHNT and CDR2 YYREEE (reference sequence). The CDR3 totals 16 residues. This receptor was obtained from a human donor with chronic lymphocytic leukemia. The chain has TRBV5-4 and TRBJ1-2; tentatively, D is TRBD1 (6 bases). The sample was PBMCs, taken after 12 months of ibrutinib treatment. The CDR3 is CASSLGGAASLYGYTF. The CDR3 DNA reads TGTGCCAGCAGCTTGGGGGGGGCAGCTTCCCTCTATGGCTACACCTTC.